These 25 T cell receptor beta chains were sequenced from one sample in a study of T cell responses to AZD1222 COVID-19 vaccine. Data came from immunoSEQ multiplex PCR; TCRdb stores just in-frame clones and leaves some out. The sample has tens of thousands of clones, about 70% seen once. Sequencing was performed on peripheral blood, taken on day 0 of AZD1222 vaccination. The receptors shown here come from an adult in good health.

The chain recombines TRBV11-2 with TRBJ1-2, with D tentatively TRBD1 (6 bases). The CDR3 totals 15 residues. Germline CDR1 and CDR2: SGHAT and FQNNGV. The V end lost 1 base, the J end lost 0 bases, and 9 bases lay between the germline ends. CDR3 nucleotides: TGTGCCAGCAGCTTAGGGACAGTAGCTAACTATGGCTACACCTTC. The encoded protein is CASSLGTVANYGYTF.

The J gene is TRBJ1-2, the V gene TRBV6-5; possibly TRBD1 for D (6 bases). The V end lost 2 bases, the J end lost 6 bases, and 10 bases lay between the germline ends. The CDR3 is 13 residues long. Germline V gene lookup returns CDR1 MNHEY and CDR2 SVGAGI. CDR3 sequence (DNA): TGTGCCAGCAGTTACGGGGGGCGGGATGGCTACACCTTC. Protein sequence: CASSYGGRDGYTF.

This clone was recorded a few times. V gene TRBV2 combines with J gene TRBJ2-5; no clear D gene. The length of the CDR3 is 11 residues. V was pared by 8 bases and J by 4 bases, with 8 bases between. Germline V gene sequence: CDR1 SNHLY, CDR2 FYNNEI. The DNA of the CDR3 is TGTGCCAGCGTCTGGACAGAGACCCAGTACTTC. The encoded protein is CASVWTETQYF.

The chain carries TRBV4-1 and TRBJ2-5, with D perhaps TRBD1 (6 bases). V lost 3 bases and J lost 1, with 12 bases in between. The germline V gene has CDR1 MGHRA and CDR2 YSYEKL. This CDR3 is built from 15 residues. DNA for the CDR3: TGCGCCAGCAGCCACCTACCGGACAGCCAAGAGACCCAGTACTTC. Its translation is CASSHLPDSQETQYF.

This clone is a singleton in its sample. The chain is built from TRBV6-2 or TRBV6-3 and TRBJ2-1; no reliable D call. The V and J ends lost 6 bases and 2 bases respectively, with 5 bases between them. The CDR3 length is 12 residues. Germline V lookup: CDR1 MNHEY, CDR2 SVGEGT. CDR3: CASSFPYNEQFF. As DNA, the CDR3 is TGTGCCAGCAGCTTTCCCTACAATGAGCAGTTCTTC.

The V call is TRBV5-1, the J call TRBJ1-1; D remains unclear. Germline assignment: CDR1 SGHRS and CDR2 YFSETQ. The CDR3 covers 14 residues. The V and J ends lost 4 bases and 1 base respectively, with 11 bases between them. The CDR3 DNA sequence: TGCGCCAGCAGCCCGACGGCCCCGAACACTGAAGCTTTCTTT. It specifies CASSPTAPNTEAFF.

The CDR3 sequence is CASSLVGREGEQFF. In DNA form, the CDR3 reads TGCGCCAGCAGCTTGGTTGGCAGGGAGGGTGAGCAGTTCTTC. V usage is TRBV5-1 and J usage is TRBJ2-1; TRBD2 matches 7 bases. Germline V gives CDR1 SGHRS, CDR2 YFSETQ. Trimming removed 0 bases from V and 9 bases from J; junction bases left unmatched: 6. This CDR3 has 14 amino acids.

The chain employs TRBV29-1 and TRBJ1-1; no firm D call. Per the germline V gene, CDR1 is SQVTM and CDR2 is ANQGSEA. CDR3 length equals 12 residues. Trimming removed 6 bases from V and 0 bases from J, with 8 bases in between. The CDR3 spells CSVYRLNTEAFF. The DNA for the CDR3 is TGCAGCGTATACAGACTGAACACTGAAGCTTTCTTT.

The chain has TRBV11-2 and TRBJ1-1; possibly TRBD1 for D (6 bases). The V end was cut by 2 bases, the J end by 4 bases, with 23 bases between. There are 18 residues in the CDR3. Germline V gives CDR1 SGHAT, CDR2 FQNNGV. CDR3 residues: CASSLIRQGITKPTEAFF. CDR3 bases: TGTGCCAGCAGCTTAATCCGGCAGGGGATTACGAAGCCCACTGAAGCTTTCTTT.

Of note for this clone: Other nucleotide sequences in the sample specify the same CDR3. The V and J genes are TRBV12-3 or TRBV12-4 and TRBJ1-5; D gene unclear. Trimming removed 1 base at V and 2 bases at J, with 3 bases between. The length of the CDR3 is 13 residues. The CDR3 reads CASSLVGNQPQHF. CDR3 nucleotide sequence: TGTGCCAGCAGTTTAGTGGGCAATCAGCCCCAGCATTTT.

CDR3 in amino acids: CASSVGLSSYNEQFF. CDR3 DNA: TGTGCCAGCAGCGTGGGCCTTAGCTCCTACAATGAGCAGTTCTTC. The chain carries TRBV9 and TRBJ2-1; D not certain. V was pared by 2 bases and J by 0 bases, with 9 bases between. CDR3 size: 15 residues. Germline-derived CDR1 and CDR2 are SGDLS and YYNGEE.

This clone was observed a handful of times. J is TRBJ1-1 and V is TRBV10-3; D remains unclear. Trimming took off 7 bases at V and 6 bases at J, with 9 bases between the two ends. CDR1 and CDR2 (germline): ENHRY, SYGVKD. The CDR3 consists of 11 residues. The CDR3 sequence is CAIKEASEAFF. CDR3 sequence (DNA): TGTGCCATCAAGGAGGCTTCTGAAGCTTTCTTT.

The CDR3 DNA reads TGTGCCTGGCACAAGGAGGGAGGGAGCACAGATACGCAGTATTTT. Protein product: CAWHKEGGSTDTQYF. V gene TRBV30 combines with J gene TRBJ2-3, with 7 bases identical to TRBD2. Losses at the gene ends were 5 bases for V and 0 bases for J; bases not matched to a gene: 8. CDR3 length: 15 amino acids. In germline, CDR1 is GTSNPN, CDR2 SVGIG (reference sequence).

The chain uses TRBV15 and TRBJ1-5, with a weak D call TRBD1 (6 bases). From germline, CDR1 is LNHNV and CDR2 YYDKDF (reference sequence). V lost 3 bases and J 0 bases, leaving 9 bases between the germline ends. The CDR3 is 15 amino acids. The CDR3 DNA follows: TGTGCCACCAGCAGCACAGGGAGTAGCAATCAGCCCCAGCATTTT. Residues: CATSSTGSSNQPQHF.

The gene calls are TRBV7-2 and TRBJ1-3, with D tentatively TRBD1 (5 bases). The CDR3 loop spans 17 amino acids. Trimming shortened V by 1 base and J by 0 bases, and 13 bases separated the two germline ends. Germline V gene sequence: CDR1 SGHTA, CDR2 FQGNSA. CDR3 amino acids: CASSLVTGGSSGNTIYF. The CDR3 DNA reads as TGTGCCAGCAGCTTAGTTACAGGAGGTAGCTCTGGAAACACCATATATTTT.

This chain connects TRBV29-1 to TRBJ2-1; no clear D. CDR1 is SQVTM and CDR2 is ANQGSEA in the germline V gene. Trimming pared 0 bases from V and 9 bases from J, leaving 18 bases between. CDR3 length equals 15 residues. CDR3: CSVEDRLRSGPEQFF. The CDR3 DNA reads TGCAGCGTTGAAGATCGACTTCGGTCGGGTCCTGAGCAGTTCTTC.

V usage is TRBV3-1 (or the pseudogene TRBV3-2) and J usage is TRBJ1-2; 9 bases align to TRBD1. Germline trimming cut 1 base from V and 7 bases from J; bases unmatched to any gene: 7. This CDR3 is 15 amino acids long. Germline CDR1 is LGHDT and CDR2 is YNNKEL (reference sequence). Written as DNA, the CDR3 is TGTGCCAGCAGCCAAGGTGGACAGGGGAGGGCTGGCTACACCTTC. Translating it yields CASSQGGQGRAGYTF.

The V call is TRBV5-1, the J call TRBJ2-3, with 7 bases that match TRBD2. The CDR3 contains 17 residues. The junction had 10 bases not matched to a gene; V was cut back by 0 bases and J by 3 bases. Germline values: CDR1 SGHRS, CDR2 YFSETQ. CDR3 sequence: CASSLDLLGGGTDTQYF. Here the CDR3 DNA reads TGCGCCAGCAGCTTGGATCTTTTGGGGGGAGGGACAGATACGCAGTATTTT. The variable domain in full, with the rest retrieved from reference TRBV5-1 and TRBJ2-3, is KAGVTQTPRYLIKTRGQQVTLSCSPISGHRSVSWYQQTPGQGLQFLFEYFSETQRNKGNFPGRFSGRQFSNSRSEMNVSTLELGDSALYLCASSLDLLGGGTDTQYFGPGTRLTVL.

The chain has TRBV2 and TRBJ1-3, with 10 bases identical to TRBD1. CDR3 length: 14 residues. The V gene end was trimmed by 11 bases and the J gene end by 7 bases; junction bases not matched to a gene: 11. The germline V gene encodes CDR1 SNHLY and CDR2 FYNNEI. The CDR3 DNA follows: TGTGCCTCCTTACCGGGACAGGGGTGGAACACCATATATTTT. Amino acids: CASLPGQGWNTIYF.

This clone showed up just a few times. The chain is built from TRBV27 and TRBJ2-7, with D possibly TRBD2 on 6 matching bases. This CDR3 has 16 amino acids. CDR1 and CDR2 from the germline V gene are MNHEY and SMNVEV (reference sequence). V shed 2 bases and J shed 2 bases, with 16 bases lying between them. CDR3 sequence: CASSLSLAGTPYEQYF. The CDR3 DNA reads TGTGCCAGCAGTTTAAGTCTCGCGGGGACTCCCTACGAGCAGTACTTC.

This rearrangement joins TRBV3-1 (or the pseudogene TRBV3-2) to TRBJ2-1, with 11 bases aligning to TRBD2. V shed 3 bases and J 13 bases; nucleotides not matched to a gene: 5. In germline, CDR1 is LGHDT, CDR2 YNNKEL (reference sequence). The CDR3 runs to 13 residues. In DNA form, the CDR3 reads TGTGCCAGCAGCCACGGGACTAGCGGTGACCAGTTCTTC. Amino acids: CASSHGTSGDQFF.

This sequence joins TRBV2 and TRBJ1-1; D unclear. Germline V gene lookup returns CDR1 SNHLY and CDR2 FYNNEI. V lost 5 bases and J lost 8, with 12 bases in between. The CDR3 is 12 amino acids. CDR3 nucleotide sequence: TGTGCCAGCAGTTTCAGCCTGGGGGAAGCTTTCTTT. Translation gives CASSFSLGEAFF.

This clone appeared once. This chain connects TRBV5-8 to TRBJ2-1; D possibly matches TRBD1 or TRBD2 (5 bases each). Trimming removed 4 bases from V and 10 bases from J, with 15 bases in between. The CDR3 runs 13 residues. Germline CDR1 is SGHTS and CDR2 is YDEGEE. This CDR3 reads CASSRQARGEQFF. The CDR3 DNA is TGTGCCAGCAGCCGGCAAGCTCGGGGCGAGCAGTTCTTC. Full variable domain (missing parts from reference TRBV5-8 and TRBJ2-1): EAGVTQSPTHLIKTRGQQATLRCSPISGHTSVYWYQQALGLGLQFLLWYDEGEERNRGNFPPRFSGRQFPNYSSELNVNALELEDSALYLCASSRQARGEQFFGPGTRLTVL.

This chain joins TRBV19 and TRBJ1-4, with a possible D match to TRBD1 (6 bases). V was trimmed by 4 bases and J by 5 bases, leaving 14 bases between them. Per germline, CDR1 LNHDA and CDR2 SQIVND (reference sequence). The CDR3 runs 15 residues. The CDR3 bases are TGTGCCAGTAGTACCTACAGGGTTGGGAATGAAAAACTGTTTTTT. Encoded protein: CASSTYRVGNEKLFF.

The CDR3 sequence is CASSWGGPNTEAFF. The CDR3 DNA sequence: TGTGCCAGCAGTTGGGGAGGGCCGAACACTGAAGCTTTCTTT. J is TRBJ1-1 and V is TRBV27; no clear D gene. Germline CDR1 MNHEY, CDR2 SMNVEV (reference sequence). Trimming removed 4 bases at V and 1 base at J, with 10 bases between. CDR3 length equals 14 residues.